This T cell receptor beta chain appears in the sequencing data of a study of blood T cells in healthy people across ages. This clonotype was seen a handful of times. What it binds is not known. Study conclusions and caveats: Researchers judged that diversity estimates from one million T cells fell short of true values. TCR beta diversity per million T cells fell roughly linearly with age.

This CDR3 has 14 residues. V was pared by 3 bases and J by 0 bases, with 11 bases between. The germline V gene has CDR1 GTSNPN and CDR2 SVGIG (reference sequence). Primers used in a second PCR of roughly 7 to 11 cycles were a sample-barcoded 5' primer and a J-beta primer mix. TCRdb re-derived calls from the 5' RACE reads in MiXCR, one entry per CDR3 protein. The table has roughly 650,000 distinct CDR3 sequences, 32% seen once. Healthy Russian Caucasian donors spanned ages roughly 6 to 90 years. Each sample yielded at least 5.5 micrograms of PBMC total RNA. The origin of this receptor is an elderly woman in good health. The genes are TRBV30 and TRBJ1-2; a possible D gene is TRBD1 (5 bases). Material: blood. The CDR3: CAWRGGEANYGYTF. The CDR3 nucleotides read TGTGCCTGGAGGGGGGGGGAAGCTAACTATGGCTACACCTTC.